Listed below are T cell receptor beta chains from one sample, sequenced in a study of patients and donors after allogeneic stem cell transplantation. Each CDR3 protein is one row after TCRdb ran MiXCR on the RT-PCR reads. The table shows more than 55,000 distinct CDR3 sequences, with about an eighth occurring only once. Input material: blood, either unsorted or a sorted T cell fraction (not recorded which). Receptors originate from a human donor who was either an allogeneic HSCT recipient or a stem cell or donor lymphocyte infusion donor (not recorded which). It is not recorded whose cells these are; they may come from a transplant donor. Both conserved end residues are part of each CDR3. D genes are given only for firm matches. The listing skips clone size in some rows; elsewhere it reads once, few, many or a size class.

.	TRBV15	TRBJ2-7	.	CATSRVGGSSYEQYF	TGTGCCACCAGCAGAGTAGGCGGTAGCTCCTACGAGCAGTACTTC
few	TRBV11-3	TRBJ1-2	.	CASSLSGPYGYTF	TGTGCCAGCAGCTTATCGGGACCCTATGGCTACACCTTC
few	TRBV12-3/TRBV12-4	TRBJ1-2	.	CASSFWQGNGYTF	TGTGCCAGCAGTTTTTGGCAGGGAAATGGCTACACCTTC
few	TRBV7-9	TRBJ1-1	.	CASSFGGESLGAFF	TGTGCCAGCAGCTTCGGGGGAGAAAGTTTAGGAGCTTTCTTT
few	TRBV6-2/TRBV6-3	TRBJ2-3	.	CASSSDTQYF	TGTGCCAGCAGTTCAGATACGCAGTATTTT
.	TRBV5-6	TRBJ1-5	TRBD1	CASSLGGTGIQPQHF	TGTGCCAGCAGCTTGGGAGGGACAGGGATTCAGCCCCAGCATTTT
many	TRBV7-8	TRBJ1-1	TRBD1	CASSLNRGMNTEAFF	TGTGCCAGCAGCTTGAACAGGGGCATGAACACTGAAGCTTTCTTT
few	TRBV29-1	TRBJ2-2	.	CSVPDQGTGELFF	TGCAGCGTCCCAGACCAGGGGACCGGGGAGCTGTTTTTT
few	TRBV2	TRBJ1-4	.	CASWGQENEKLFF	TGTGCCAGCTGGGGGCAGGAGAATGAAAAACTGTTTTTT
few	TRBV20-1	TRBJ2-7	TRBD2	CSARGTSGTYEQYF	TGCAGTGCTAGAGGGACTAGCGGGACGTACGAGCAGTACTTC
few	TRBV7-6	TRBJ1-5	.	CASSPDPRSDQPQHF	TGTGCCAGCAGCCCCGACCCTCGCTCGGATCAGCCCCAGCATTTT
many	TRBV12-3/TRBV12-4	TRBJ1-5	.	CASSFGIGGNQPQHF	TGTGCCAGCAGTTTCGGAATAGGGGGCAATCAGCCCCAGCATTTT
many	TRBV6-6	TRBJ1-5	TRBD1	CASSYSKQGAQPQHF	TGTGCCAGCAGTTACTCGAAACAGGGGGCTCAGCCCCAGCATTTT
.	TRBV19	TRBJ1-5	.	CASSIADQPQHF	TGTGCCAGTAGTATAGCGGATCAGCCCCAGCATTTT
many	TRBV6-2/TRBV6-3	TRBJ1-5	.	CASSYLDGFNQPQHF	TGTGCCAGCAGTTACTTAGACGGATTCAATCAGCCCCAGCATTTT
.	TRBV5-6	TRBJ1-4	.	CASSLGQLNEKLFF	TGTGCCAGCAGCTTGGGACAGCTTAATGAAAAACTGTTTTTT
few	TRBV29-1	TRBJ2-2	.	CSVQIPTTSSPSYVGELFF	TGCAGCGTCCAAATCCCCACAACTAGCTCGCCATCCTATGTGGGGGAGCTGTTTTTT
.	TRBV6-5	TRBJ1-2	.	CASSPNPGTVEDGYTF	TGTGCCAGCAGCCCGAACCCGGGTACCGTCGAGGATGGCTACACCTTC
.	TRBV18	TRBJ2-7	.	CASSPQPISYEQYF	TGTGCCAGCTCACCACAGCCCATCTCCTACGAGCAGTACTTC
few	TRBV7-2	TRBJ2-1	TRBD2	CASSLKLTSGINNEQFF	TGTGCCAGCAGCTTAAAGTTGACTAGCGGGATCAACAATGAGCAGTTCTTC
few	TRBV20-1	TRBJ1-2	TRBD1	CSARFDRGLVGYTF	TGCAGTGCTAGATTCGACAGGGGGCTGGTTGGCTACACCTTC
many	TRBV7-9	TRBJ1-2	.	CASSLTTPGNYGYTF	TGTGCCAGCAGCCTAACCACGCCTGGAAACTATGGCTACACCTTC
many	TRBV6-5	TRBJ1-5	.	CASTKRVGNQPQHF	TGTGCCAGCACCAAGAGGGTGGGCAATCAGCCCCAGCATTTT
many	TRBV27	TRBJ1-3	.	CASSPYTGPSPSSGNTIYF	TGTGCCAGCAGTCCATATACAGGGCCGTCCCCGAGCTCTGGAAACACCATATATTTT
.	TRBV12-3/TRBV12-4	TRBJ1-1	TRBD1	CASSPPARKGAWAFF	TGTGCCAGCAGTCCCCCTGCGAGAAAGGGGGCATGGGCTTTCTTT
many	TRBV29-1	TRBJ2-7	.	CSAIVDRNYEQYF	TGCAGCGCGATCGTGGACAGAAACTACGAGCAGTACTTC
many	TRBV6-5	TRBJ1-1	.	CASRQGLAEAFF	TGTGCCAGCAGGCAGGGTTTAGCTGAAGCTTTCTTT
.	TRBV19	TRBJ1-4	.	CASSPDQTTSNEKLFF	TGTGCCAGTAGCCCGGACCAAACTACGTCTAATGAAAAACTGTTTTTT
few	TRBV5-1	TRBJ2-7	TRBD2	CASSLGLAASYEQYF	TGCGCCAGCAGCTTGGGACTAGCGGCCTCCTACGAGCAGTACTTC
few	TRBV6-2/TRBV6-3	TRBJ2-5	.	CASSYFPGDPQETQYF	TGTGCCAGCAGTTACTTTCCGGGCGATCCACAAGAGACCCAGTACTTC
.	TRBV5-1	TRBJ2-7	.	CASSPLSSLPYEQYF	TGCGCCAGCAGCCCCTTGTCCTCTCTTCCCTACGAGCAGTACTTC
.	TRBV19	TRBJ2-7	TRBD1	CASTEPGTGGREQYF	TGTGCCAGTACCGAACCCGGGACAGGGGGTCGCGAGCAGTACTTC
few	TRBV27	TRBJ1-1	.	CASRGGYTEAFF	TGTGCCAGCCGTGGGGGATACACTGAAGCTTTCTTT
many	TRBV2	TRBJ1-1	TRBD1	CASSDGQGGYNTEAFF	TGTGCCAGCAGCGATGGACAGGGGGGATACAACACTGAAGCTTTCTTT
.	TRBV6-5	TRBJ2-7	TRBD2	CASRISGLVNEQYF	TGTGCCAGCAGAATTTCGGGACTAGTAAACGAGCAGTACTTC
many	TRBV7-8	TRBJ1-4	.	CASSLGARDGGEKLFF	TGTGCCAGCAGCTTAGGGGCCCGGGACGGGGGTGAAAAACTGTTTTTT
.	TRBV18	TRBJ2-7	TRBD1	CASSPQLGTGGYEQYF	TGTGCCAGCTCACCCCAACTCGGGACAGGGGGGTACGAGCAGTACTTC
few	TRBV4-1	TRBJ2-1	TRBD1	CASSQGTGLDHNEQFF	TGCGCCAGCAGCCAAGGGACAGGGCTGGACCACAATGAGCAGTTCTTC
many	TRBV20-1	TRBJ1-2	.	CSARGVEARAGYTF	TGCAGTGCTAGGGGAGTTGAGGCCAGAGCTGGCTACACCTTC
.	TRBV20-1	TRBJ1-2	.	CSAPTRGSYGYTF	TGCAGTGCTCCTACAAGGGGGTCCTATGGCTACACCTTC
few	TRBV7-6	TRBJ2-1	TRBD2	CASSLTAGGIASYNEQFF	TGTGCCAGCAGCTTAACTGCGGGGGGGATTGCCTCCTACAATGAGCAGTTCTTC
.	TRBV27	TRBJ2-1	.	CASSLLTDSYNEQFF	TGTGCCAGCAGTTTGCTTACAGACTCCTACAATGAGCAGTTCTTC
.	TRBV24-1	TRBJ2-3	TRBD1	CATSDATGGTDTQYF	TGTGCCACCAGTGATGCAACAGGGGGCACAGATACGCAGTATTTT
.	TRBV24-1	TRBJ2-6	TRBD1	CATGRRDRVCSGANVLTF	TGTGCCACCGGACGCAGGGACAGGGTATGCTCTGGGGCCAACGTCCTGACTTTC
.	TRBV11-2	TRBJ1-1	.	CASSLGAGRGGAEAFF	TGTGCCAGCAGCTTAGGCGCTGGGAGGGGAGGCGCTGAAGCTTTCTTT
few	TRBV27	TRBJ1-1	.	CASSIAENTEAFF	TGTGCCAGCAGTATAGCAGAGAACACTGAAGCTTTCTTT
few	TRBV7-2	TRBJ2-1	TRBD2	CASSLAHPGGLYNEQFF	TGTGCCAGCAGCTTAGCCCATCCGGGAGGACTTTACAATGAGCAGTTCTTC
few	TRBV14	TRBJ2-7	TRBD2	CASSQDLPGLGNEQYF	TGTGCCAGCAGCCAAGACCTACCGGGACTAGGAAACGAGCAGTACTTC
.	TRBV6-6	TRBJ2-7	.	CASSPRNAGTYEQYF	TGTGCCAGCAGCCCCAGAAACGCCGGTACCTACGAGCAGTACTTC
few	TRBV5-1	TRBJ2-1	.	CASSTAGQINEQFF	TGCGCCAGCAGCACCGCCGGGCAAATCAATGAGCAGTTCTTC
many	TRBV6-5	TRBJ1-2	TRBD1	CAGRDSNGYTF	TGTGCCGGCCGGGACAGTAATGGCTACACCTTC
few	TRBV14	TRBJ2-1	.	CASSPDEQWTYNEQFF	TGTGCCAGCAGCCCCGATGAACAGTGGACCTACAATGAGCAGTTCTTC